The TCR beta chain described here comes from a study of blood T cell repertoires in COVID-19. Background on the study: Samples representing acute and convalescent COVID-19 were sourced from the United States, Italy and Spain. Sample material is recorded as cDNA or gDNA derived from T cells, B-cell-depleted T cells, or PBMCs.

This CDR3 comprises 15 residues. J gave up 3 bases and V 2 bases, and 8 bases lay outside the gene matches. The germline CDR1 and CDR2 sequences are SQVTM and ANQGSEA. Using immunoSEQ multiplex PCR, the repertoire was profiled, and TCRdb retains in-frame clones only, with some absent. Among 200,000 or so clones, 80% were seen once, and the ten largest hold approximately 5%. This TCR derives from a human donor in a cohort sampled during active COVID-19. Sequencing used peripheral blood. The chain combines TRBV29-1 with TRBJ2-3, with 7 bases lining up with TRBD2. CDR3: CSVESLGLETDTQYF. The CDR3 DNA sequence: TGCAGCGTTGAATCCTTAGGACTAGAGACAGATACGCAGTATTTT.